The present entry profiles one TCR beta chain with its context. Libraries were prepared by immunoSEQ multiplex PCR; TCRdb keeps only in-frame clonotypes and omits some of them. The repertoire includes around 130,000 clones, roughly nine tenths of them detected once, and about 4.6% sits in the top ten. The source of the sample is a study of blood T cell repertoires in COVID-19. Study background: Material from acute and convalescent COVID-19 was sourced from the United States, Italy and Spain. T cells, B-cell-depleted T cells, or PBMCs supplied cDNA or gDNA.

Germline values: CDR1 SGHNT, CDR2 YENEEA. J was trimmed by 3 bases and V by 4 bases; bases with no gene match: 7. CDR3 length equals 15 residues. The sample taken for sequencing was peripheral blood. The chain combines TRBV11-3 with TRBJ2-7; 9 bases fit TRBD2. This TCR derives from a man aged 55 to 69 with COVID-19, enrolled during active disease. The CDR3 region is CASSSPLAGNYEQYF. The CDR3 DNA is TGTGCCAGCAGCTCCCCCCTAGCGGGAAACTACGAGCAGTACTTC.